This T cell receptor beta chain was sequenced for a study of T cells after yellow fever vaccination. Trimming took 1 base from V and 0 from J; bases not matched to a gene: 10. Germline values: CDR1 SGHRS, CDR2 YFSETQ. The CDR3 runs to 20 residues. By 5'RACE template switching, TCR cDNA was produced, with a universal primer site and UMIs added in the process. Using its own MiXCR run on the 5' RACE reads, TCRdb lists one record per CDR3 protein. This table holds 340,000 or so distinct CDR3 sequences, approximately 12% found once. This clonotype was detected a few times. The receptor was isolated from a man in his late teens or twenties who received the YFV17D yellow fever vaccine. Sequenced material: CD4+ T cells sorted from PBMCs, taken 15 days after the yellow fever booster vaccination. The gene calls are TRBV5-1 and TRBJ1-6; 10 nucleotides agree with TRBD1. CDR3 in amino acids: CASSLTSGQGIGSYNSPLHF. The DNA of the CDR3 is TGCGCCAGCAGCTTGACATCGGGACAGGGGATCGGCTCCTATAATTCACCCCTCCACTTT.